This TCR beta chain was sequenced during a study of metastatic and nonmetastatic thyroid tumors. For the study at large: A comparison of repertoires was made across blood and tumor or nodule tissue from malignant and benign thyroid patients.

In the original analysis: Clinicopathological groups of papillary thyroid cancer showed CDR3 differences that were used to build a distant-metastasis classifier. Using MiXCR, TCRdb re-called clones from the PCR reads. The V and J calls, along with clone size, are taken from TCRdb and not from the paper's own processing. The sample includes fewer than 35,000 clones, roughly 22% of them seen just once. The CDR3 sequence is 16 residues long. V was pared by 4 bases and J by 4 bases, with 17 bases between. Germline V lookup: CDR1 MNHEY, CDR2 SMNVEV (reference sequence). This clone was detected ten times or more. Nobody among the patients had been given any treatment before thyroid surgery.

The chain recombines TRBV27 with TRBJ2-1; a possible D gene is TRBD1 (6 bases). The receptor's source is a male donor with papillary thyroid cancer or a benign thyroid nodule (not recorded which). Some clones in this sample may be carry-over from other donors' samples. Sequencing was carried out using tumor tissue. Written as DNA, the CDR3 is TGTGCCAGCAGTTCAGGGGCAATTGGGTCGTACAATGAGCAGTTCTTC. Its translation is CASSSGAIGSYNEQFF.